Presented here are 27 T cell receptor beta chains from one specimen sequenced in a study of shared clonotypes between healthy human individuals. Some clones are missing from TCRdb's copy, which holds only in-frame ones; the method was immunoSEQ multiplex PCR. The table lists millions of clones, just over 90% of them singletons, with 0.14% in the top ten. The material sequenced was naive CD4+ T cells sorted from blood. The subset denotes: CD45RA+ positively selected. These receptors all stem from a man aged 18 to 30 in good health.

V usage is TRBV2 and J usage is TRBJ1-5; D is perhaps TRBD1 (5 bases). V was shortened by 4 bases and J by 2 bases, with 12 bases between the two germline ends. The germline gives CDR1 SNHLY, CDR2 FYNNEI. The CDR3 is 15 amino acids. For the CDR3, the DNA is TGTGCCAGCAGTGGTTGGCAGGGCGGCAATCAGCCCCAGCATTTT. Its translation is CASSGWQGGNQPQHF.

J is TRBJ2-5 and V is TRBV18, with D perhaps TRBD1 or TRBD2 (5 bases each). Germline CDR1 reads KGHSH; CDR2 reads LQKENI. V was clipped by 4 bases and J by 9 bases, with 15 bases between them. The CDR3 extends over 13 amino acids. DNA for the CDR3: TGTGCCAGCTCACTTTCCCGGGAAGGGGCCCAGTACTTC. Amino acid sequence: CASSLSREGAQYF.

The J gene is TRBJ2-2, the V gene TRBV19; D remains unclear. Trimming took 5 bases from V and 0 from J, leaving 13 bases between them. Germline V gives CDR1 LNHDA, CDR2 SQIVND (reference sequence). The CDR3 loop spans 16 amino acids. As DNA, the CDR3 is TGTGCCAGTAGTGAACGAACTCCTGCGAACACCGGGGAGCTGTTTTTT. This encodes CASSERTPANTGELFF.

The chain recombines TRBV19 with TRBJ2-1; 10 nucleotides line up with TRBD2. This CDR3 has 16 residues. The J segment lost 5 bases and the V segment lost 3 bases, leaving 7 bases of the junction unmatched. Germline loops: CDR1 LNHDA, CDR2 SQIVND (reference sequence). The CDR3 DNA sequence: TGTGCCAGTAGTATCCGGACTAGCGGAGTTAACAATGAGCAGTTCTTC. It codes for CASSIRTSGVNNEQFF.

The gene calls are TRBV5-4 and TRBJ1-3; TRBD1 matches at 9 bases. Per germline, CDR1 SGHNT and CDR2 YYREEE (reference sequence). V shed 3 bases and J 3 bases; nucleotides not matched to a gene: 4. The CDR3 extends over 15 amino acids. The CDR3 loop is CASSSGTGYGNTIYF. Written as DNA, the CDR3 is TGTGCCAGCAGCTCCGGGACAGGGTATGGAAACACCATATATTTT. The full variable domain, in which reference TRBV5-4 and TRBJ1-3 provide the parts outside the CDR3, is ETGVTQSPTHLIKTRGQQVTLRCSSQSGHNTVSWYQQALGQGPQFIFQYYREEENGRGNFPPRFSGLQFPNYSSELNVNALELDDSALYLCASSSGTGYGNTIYFGEGSWLTVV.

Concerning this clone: This sample also contains other DNA sequences that code for the same CDR3. This chain links TRBV2 with TRBJ2-5, with D hard to call. V shed 5 bases and J shed 4 bases, with 5 bases lying between them. The CDR3 is made up of 11 amino acids. Germline values: CDR1 SNHLY, CDR2 FYNNEI. CDR3 nucleotide sequence: TGTGCCAGCAGTCGAGGAGAGACCCAGTACTTC. Translation gives CASSRGETQYF.

The rearrangement joins TRBV5-1 to TRBJ2-5; either TRBD1 or TRBD2 may supply D (6 bases each). Germline lookup yields CDR1 SGHRS and CDR2 YFSETQ. The CDR3 loop spans 14 amino acids. Trimming stripped 1 base from V and 5 bases from J, with 12 bases between. Here the CDR3 DNA reads TGCGCCAGCAGCTTGCAGGGGAGCGGGGAGACCCAGTACTTC. It specifies CASSLQGSGETQYF.

The gene calls are TRBV7-9 and TRBJ2-5; 10 bases line up with TRBD1. The germline V gene encodes CDR1 SEHNR and CDR2 FQNEAQ (reference sequence). The CDR3 has 16 residues. Losses at the gene ends were 4 bases for V and 5 bases for J; bases not matched to a gene: 10. The CDR3 protein is CASSSWDRGLGETQYF. The CDR3 nucleotides read TGTGCCAGCAGCTCGTGGGACAGGGGTTTAGGGGAGACCCAGTACTTC.

The rearrangement joins TRBV5-4 to TRBJ1-6; 9 bases align to TRBD1. V shed 1 base, J shed 7 bases, and the junction held 12 bases outside the gene matches. The CDR3 consists of 18 residues. Per germline, CDR1 SGHNT and CDR2 YYREEE (reference sequence). The CDR3 protein is CASSLKAVIGTGNSPLHF. As DNA, the CDR3 is TGTGCCAGCAGCTTGAAAGCCGTCATCGGGACAGGGAATTCACCCCTCCACTTT.

This clone showed up just once. Distinct nucleotide sequences in the sample also encode this CDR3. The J gene is TRBJ2-7, the V gene TRBV2, with D uncertain. Per germline, CDR1 SNHLY and CDR2 FYNNEI. V lost 4 bases and J lost 1, with 8 bases in between. The CDR3 runs to 13 residues. The CDR3: CASSVTRSYEQYF. The CDR3 region has the DNA TGTGCCAGCAGTGTCACCAGGTCCTACGAGCAGTACTTC.

The V call is TRBV6-1, the J call TRBJ1-1; unclear D gene. Germline loops: CDR1 MNHNS, CDR2 SASEGT. The CDR3 is made up of 16 amino acids. The V and J ends lost 4 bases and 0 bases respectively, with 15 bases between them. For the CDR3, the DNA is TGTGCCAGCAGTGTCCTATTCGGACGGATGAACACTGAAGCTTTCTTT. Its translation is CASSVLFGRMNTEAFF.

This clone was detected only a few times. CDR3 in amino acids: CASTPQGAGQPQHF. The CDR3 DNA is TGTGCCAGCACCCCACAGGGGGCTGGGCAGCCCCAGCATTTT. The genes are TRBV6-1 and TRBJ1-5; 9 nucleotides agree with TRBD1. Germline V CDR1 and CDR2: MNHNS, SASEGT. The CDR3 spans 14 residues. V was clipped by 7 bases and J by 7 bases; unmatched bases: 8.

The chain carries TRBV19 and TRBJ1-6, with D possibly being TRBD1 (5 bases). V lost 6 bases, J lost 6 bases, and 12 bases lay in between. Germline lookup yields CDR1 LNHDA and CDR2 SQIVND (reference sequence). The CDR3 spans 14 residues. The CDR3: CASRLDSSNSPLHF. CDR3 coding DNA: TGTGCCAGTAGGCTAGACAGTTCTAATTCACCCCTCCACTTT.

With respect to this clone: This sample also contains other DNA sequences that code for the same CDR3. This chain joins TRBV5-1 and TRBJ1-4; no clear D gene. With 0 bases removed from V and 5 bases from J, the gap between germline ends came to 8 bases. The CDR3 has 14 residues. The germline V gene encodes CDR1 SGHRS and CDR2 YFSETQ. This CDR3 reads CASSLGAGNEKLFF. As DNA, the CDR3 is TGCGCCAGCAGCTTGGGTGCTGGGAATGAAAAACTGTTTTTT. Looking up the rest from reference TRBV5-1 and TRBJ1-4 gives the full variable domain: KAGVTQTPRYLIKTRGQQVTLSCSPISGHRSVSWYQQTPGQGLQFLFEYFSETQRNKGNFPGRFSGRQFSNSRSEMNVSTLELGDSALYLCASSLGAGNEKLFFGSGTQLSVL.

The V and J genes are TRBV11-2 and TRBJ2-5, with D perhaps matching TRBD1 (6 bases). V was pared by 5 bases and J by 3 bases, with 13 bases between. The germline CDR1 and CDR2 sequences are SGHAT and FQNNGV. The CDR3 sequence is 14 residues long. In nucleotides, the CDR3 is TGTGCCAGCAGCCGCCGGGACAAGAAAGAGACCCAGTACTTC. Translated: CASSRRDKKETQYF.

The chain carries TRBV15 and TRBJ1-5; tentatively, D is TRBD1 (6 bases). Germline CDR1 reads LNHNV; CDR2 reads YYDKDF (reference sequence). V gave up 0 bases and J gave up 6 bases, with 18 bases separating them. CDR3 length equals 17 residues. In DNA, the CDR3 is TGTGCCACCAGCAGAGATTTTGGCCAGGGGTATGCTCAGCCCCAGCATTTT. Residues: CATSRDFGQGYAQPQHF. Drawing the rest from reference TRBV15 and TRBJ1-5, the complete variable domain is DAMVIQNPRYQVTQFGKPVTLSCSQTLNHNVMYWYQQKSSQAPKLLFHYYDKDFNNEADTPDNFQSRRPNTSFCFLDIRSPGLGDTAMYLCATSRDFGQGYAQPQHFGDGTRLSIL.

Notes on this clone: Other DNA sequences in the sample encode the same CDR3. V gene TRBV2 combines with J gene TRBJ2-5; tentative D call: TRBD1 (5 bases). Germline CDR1 and CDR2: SNHLY and FYNNEI. The CDR3 loop spans 12 amino acids. The V gene lost 6 bases and the J gene lost 5 bases, with 10 bases spanning the gap. CDR3 loop: CASRQGAETQYF. The DNA of the CDR3 is TGTGCCAGCAGACAAGGGGCGGAGACCCAGTACTTC.

This clone appeared a single time. The chain recombines TRBV27 with TRBJ1-2; D possibly corresponds to TRBD1 (5 bases). The CDR3 sequence is 14 residues long. Germline V gene sequence: CDR1 MNHEY, CDR2 SMNVEV (reference sequence). Trimming took off 4 bases at V and 0 bases at J, with 9 bases between the two ends. Here the CDR3 DNA reads TGTGCCAGCAGTTCGACAGTATCTAACTATGGCTACACCTTC. Translating it yields CASSSTVSNYGYTF.

The V call is TRBV27, the J call TRBJ1-5, with unresolved D. V was trimmed by 5 bases and J by 4 bases, leaving 9 bases between them. Germline CDR1 is MNHEY and CDR2 is SMNVEV (reference sequence). The CDR3 has 13 amino acids. Here the CDR3 reads CASSQMENQPQHF. CDR3 coding DNA: TGTGCCAGCAGTCAGATGGAGAATCAGCCCCAGCATTTT.

The chain has TRBV7-9 and TRBJ2-7; TRBD1 is a possible D gene (6 bases). Germline loops: CDR1 SEHNR, CDR2 FQNEAQ (reference sequence). CDR3 length equals 17 residues. The V and J ends lost 1 base and 0 bases respectively, with 16 bases between them. CDR3 nucleotide sequence: TGTGCCAGCAGCTTAGACGTCGGCAGGGGTGGCTCCTACGAGCAGTACTTC. Translated, it gives CASSLDVGRGGSYEQYF. The variable domain in full, completed from reference TRBV7-9 and TRBJ2-7, reads DTGVSQNPRHKITKRGQNVTFRCDPISEHNRLYWYRQTLGQGPEFLTYFQNEAQLEKSRLLSDRFSAERPKGSFSTLEIQRTEQGDSAMYLCASSLDVGRGGSYEQYFGPGTRLTVT.

DNA of the CDR3: TGCGCCAGCAGCCAACCCGGGACAGGGAATGGCTACACCTTC. Translated: CASSQPGTGNGYTF. The chain joins TRBV4-1 to TRBJ1-2; 9 nucleotides align to TRBD1. This CDR3 comprises 14 residues. After removal of 2 bases from V and 6 bases from J, the junction contained 4 bases not matched to a gene. Germline CDR1 MGHRA, CDR2 YSYEKL.

Turning to this clone: The junction departs from germline at one end; a sequencing error may be responsible. The V gene is TRBV30, the J gene TRBJ1-5, with 7 bases that match TRBD1. From germline, CDR1 is GTSNPN and CDR2 SVGIG (reference sequence). The length of the CDR3 is 10 residues. The CDR3 coding sequence is TGCGACAGGGAGAAGCAGCCCCAGCATTTT. Protein: CDREKQPQHF.

The J gene is TRBJ2-3, the V gene TRBV19; D may correspond to TRBD1 or TRBD2 (6 bases each). From germline, CDR1 is LNHDA and CDR2 SQIVND (reference sequence). The V end was cut by 5 bases, the J end by 2 bases, with 14 bases between. The CDR3 loop spans 15 amino acids. CDR3 sequence (DNA): TGTGCCAGTAGTGGAGGAGGGGGGTACACAGATACGCAGTATTTT. Its translation: CASSGGGGYTDTQYF.

CDR3 loop: CASSVGTANPPAETQYF. CDR3 coding DNA: TGTGCCAGCTCGGTGGGGACAGCGAACCCGCCGGCGGAGACCCAGTACTTC. The gene calls are TRBV2 and TRBJ2-5; 7 bases agree with TRBD1. Per the germline V gene, CDR1 is SNHLY and CDR2 is FYNNEI. The CDR3 is 17 amino acids. The V gene end was trimmed by 8 bases and the J gene end by 5 bases; junction bases not matched to a gene: 20. The variable domain in full, with the rest retrieved from reference TRBV2 and TRBJ2-5, is EPEVTQTPSHQVTQMGQEVILRCVPISNHLYFYWYRQILGQKVEFLVSFYNNEISEKSEIFDDQFSVERPDGSNFTLKIRSTKLEDSAMYFCASSVGTANPPAETQYFGPGTRLLVL.

This clone was recorded only once. For the CDR3, the DNA is TGTGCCAGCAGCTTACAGGGGACTCCTCCCGGCACCATATATTTT. Encoded protein: CASSLQGTPPGTIYF. This chain joins TRBV5-4 and TRBJ1-3; the match to TRBD1 covers 7 bases. The CDR3 loop spans 15 amino acids. Germline assignment: CDR1 SGHNT and CDR2 YYREEE (reference sequence). The V and J ends lost 2 bases and 9 bases, in that order; junction bases with no gene match: 11.

The chain employs TRBV2 and TRBJ2-4; the D gene could be TRBD1 or TRBD2 (6 bases each). Germline loops: CDR1 SNHLY, CDR2 FYNNEI. The length of the CDR3 is 13 residues. The V end was cut by 7 bases, the J end by 7 bases, with 14 bases between. CDR3 nucleotides: TGTGCCAGCACCCGGGGGCAGTTGAACATTCAGTACTTC. Translating gives CASTRGQLNIQYF.

The chain is built from TRBV5-1 and TRBJ2-1; 10 bases fit TRBD1. CDR1 and CDR2 (germline): SGHRS, YFSETQ. This CDR3 region has 15 residues. Losses at the gene ends were 4 bases for V and 6 bases for J; bases not matched to a gene: 7. The CDR3 DNA is TGCGCCAGCAGCCCCGGGACAGGGGTAGGCAATGAGCAGTTCTTC. It is translated as CASSPGTGVGNEQFF.